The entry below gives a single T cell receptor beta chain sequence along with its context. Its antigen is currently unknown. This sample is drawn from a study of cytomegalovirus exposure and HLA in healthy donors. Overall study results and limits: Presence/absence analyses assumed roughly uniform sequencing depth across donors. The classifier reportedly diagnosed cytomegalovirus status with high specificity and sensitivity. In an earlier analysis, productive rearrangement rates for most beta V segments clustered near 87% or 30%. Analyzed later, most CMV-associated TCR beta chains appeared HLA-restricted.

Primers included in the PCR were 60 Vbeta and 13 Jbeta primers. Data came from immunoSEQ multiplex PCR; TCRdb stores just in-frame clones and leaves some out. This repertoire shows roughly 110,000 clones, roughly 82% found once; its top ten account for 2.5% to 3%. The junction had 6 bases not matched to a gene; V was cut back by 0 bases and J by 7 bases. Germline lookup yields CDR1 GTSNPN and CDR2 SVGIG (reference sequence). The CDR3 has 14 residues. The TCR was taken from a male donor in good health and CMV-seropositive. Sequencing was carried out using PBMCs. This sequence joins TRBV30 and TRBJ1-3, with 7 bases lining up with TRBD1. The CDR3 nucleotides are TGTGCCTGGAGTGTACGGGCAGGGGGGAACACCATATATTTT. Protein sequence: CAWSVRAGGNTIYF.